This TCR beta chain is from a study of blood T cell repertoires in COVID-19. Overall study: Some COVID-19 samples were acute and others convalescent; all came from the United States, Italy and Spain. Sources were T cells, B-cell-depleted T cells, or PBMCs; the material itself was cDNA or gDNA.

Original analysis: Nucleated cell number was recorded as an estimate derived from reference gene primer amplification. TCRdb's table, derived via immunoSEQ multiplex PCR, lists solely in-frame clones and lacks some. For V, J and clone size, that table is used; D and trimming come from the DNA. The data contain about 190,000 clones, more than 85% of them singletons. This CDR3 has 15 residues. Looked up from germline, CDR1 is SNHLY and CDR2 is FYNNEI. Between the trimmed V and J ends, which lost 7 bases and 8 bases, there was a span of 18 bases. Material for sequencing was peripheral blood. The rearrangement uses TRBV2 and TRBJ1-6; a possible D gene is TRBD1 (6 bases). The origin of this receptor is a man aged 25-45 years with acute or convalescent COVID-19. The CDR3 loop reads CASTILDSGDSPLHF. Here the CDR3 DNA reads TGTGCCAGCACCATTCTCGACTCAGGGGATTCACCCCTCCACTTT.